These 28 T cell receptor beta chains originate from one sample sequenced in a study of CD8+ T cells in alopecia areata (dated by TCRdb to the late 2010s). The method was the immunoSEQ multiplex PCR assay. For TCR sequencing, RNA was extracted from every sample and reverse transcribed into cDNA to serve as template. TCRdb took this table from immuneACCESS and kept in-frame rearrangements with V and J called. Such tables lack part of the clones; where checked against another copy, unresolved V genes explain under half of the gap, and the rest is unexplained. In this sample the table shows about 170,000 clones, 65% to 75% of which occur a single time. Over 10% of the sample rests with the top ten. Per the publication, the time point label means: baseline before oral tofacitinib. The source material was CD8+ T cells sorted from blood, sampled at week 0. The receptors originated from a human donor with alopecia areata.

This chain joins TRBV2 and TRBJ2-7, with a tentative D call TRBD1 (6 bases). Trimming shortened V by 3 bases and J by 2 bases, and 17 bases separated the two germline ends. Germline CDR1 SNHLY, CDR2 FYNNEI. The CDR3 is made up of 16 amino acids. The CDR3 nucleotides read TGTGCCAGCAGTGATCGACCGGGACAACTAACCTACGAGCAGTACTTC. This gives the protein CASSDRPGQLTYEQYF. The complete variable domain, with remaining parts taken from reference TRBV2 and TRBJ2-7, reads EPEVTQTPSHQVTQMGQEVILRCVPISNHLYFYWYRQILGQKVEFLVSFYNNEISEKSEIFDDQFSVERPDGSNFTLKIRSTKLEDSAMYFCASSDRPGQLTYEQYFGPGTRLTVT.

CDR3 coding DNA: TGTGCCATCAGTGAGAGGGACAGCTACAGTGAAAAACTGTTTTTT. It yields the protein CAISERDSYSEKLFF. The genes are TRBV10-3 and TRBJ1-4, with TRBD1 matching 7 bases. The CDR3 is 15 amino acids. Trimming removed 2 bases from V and 7 bases from J; junction bases left unmatched: 7. CDR1 and CDR2 from the germline V gene are ENHRY and SYGVKD.

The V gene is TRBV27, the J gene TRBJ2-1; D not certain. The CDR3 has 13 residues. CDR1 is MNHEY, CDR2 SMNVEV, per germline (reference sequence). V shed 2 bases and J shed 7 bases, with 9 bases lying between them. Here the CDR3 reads CASSLANGNEQFF. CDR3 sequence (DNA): TGTGCCAGCAGTTTAGCTAACGGGAATGAGCAGTTCTTC.

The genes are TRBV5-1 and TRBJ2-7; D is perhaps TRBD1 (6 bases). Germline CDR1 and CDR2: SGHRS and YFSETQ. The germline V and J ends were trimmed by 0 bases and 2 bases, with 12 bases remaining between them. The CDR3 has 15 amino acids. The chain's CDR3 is CASSLAAGAAYEQYF. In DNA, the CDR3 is TGCGCCAGCAGCTTGGCGGCAGGGGCGGCCTACGAGCAGTACTTC.

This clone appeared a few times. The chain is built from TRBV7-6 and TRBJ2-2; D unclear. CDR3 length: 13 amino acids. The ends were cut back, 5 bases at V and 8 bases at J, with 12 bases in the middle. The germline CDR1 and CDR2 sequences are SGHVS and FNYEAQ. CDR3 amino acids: CASSDTPAGELFF. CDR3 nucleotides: TGTGCCAGCAGCGATACCCCGGCGGGGGAGCTGTTTTTT.

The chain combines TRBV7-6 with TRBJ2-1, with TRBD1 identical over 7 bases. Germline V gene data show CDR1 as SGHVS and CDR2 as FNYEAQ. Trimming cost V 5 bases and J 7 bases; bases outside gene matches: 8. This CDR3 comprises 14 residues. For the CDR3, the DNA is TGTGCCAGCAGCAGACGACAGGGTACGAATGAGCAGTTCTTC. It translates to CASSRRQGTNEQFF. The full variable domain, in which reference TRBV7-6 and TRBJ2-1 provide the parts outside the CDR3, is GAGVSQSPRYKVTKRGQDVALRCDPISGHVSLYWYRQALGQGPEFLTYFNYEAQQDKSGLPNDRFSAERPEGSISTLTIQRTEQRDSAMYRCASSRRQGTNEQFFGPGTRLTVL.

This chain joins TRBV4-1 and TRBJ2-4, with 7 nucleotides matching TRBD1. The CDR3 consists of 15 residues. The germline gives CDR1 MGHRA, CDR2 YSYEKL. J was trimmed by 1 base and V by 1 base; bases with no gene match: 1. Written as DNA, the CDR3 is TGCGCCAGCAGCCAAGTACAGGGGGCCAAAAACATTCAGTACTTC. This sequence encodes CASSQVQGAKNIQYF.

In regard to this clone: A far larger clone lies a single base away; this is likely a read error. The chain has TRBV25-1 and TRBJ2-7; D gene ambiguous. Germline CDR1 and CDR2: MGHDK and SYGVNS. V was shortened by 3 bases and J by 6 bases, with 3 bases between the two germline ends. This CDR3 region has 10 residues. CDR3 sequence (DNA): TGTGCCAGCAGTGATTTCGAGCAGTACTTC. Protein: CASSDFEQYF.

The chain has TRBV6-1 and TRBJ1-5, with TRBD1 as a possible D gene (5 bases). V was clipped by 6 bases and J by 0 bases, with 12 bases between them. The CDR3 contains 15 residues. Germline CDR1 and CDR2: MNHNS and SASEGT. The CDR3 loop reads CASSPREFSNQPQHF. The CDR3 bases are TGTGCCAGCAGCCCCAGGGAGTTTAGCAATCAGCCCCAGCATTTT.

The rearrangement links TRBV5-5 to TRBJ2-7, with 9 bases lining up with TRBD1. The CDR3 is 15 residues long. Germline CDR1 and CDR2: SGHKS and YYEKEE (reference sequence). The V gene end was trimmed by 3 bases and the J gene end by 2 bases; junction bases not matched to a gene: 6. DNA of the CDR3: TGTGCCAGCAGCTCCGGGACAGGGATAGCCTACGAGCAGTACTTC. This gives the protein CASSSGTGIAYEQYF.

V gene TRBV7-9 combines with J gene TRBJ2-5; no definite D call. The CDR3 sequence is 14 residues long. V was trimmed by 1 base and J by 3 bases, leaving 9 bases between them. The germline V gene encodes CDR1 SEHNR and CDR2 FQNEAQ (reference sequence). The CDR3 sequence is CASSLVRQEETQYF. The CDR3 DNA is TGTGCCAGCAGCTTAGTTCGGCAGGAAGAGACCCAGTACTTC.

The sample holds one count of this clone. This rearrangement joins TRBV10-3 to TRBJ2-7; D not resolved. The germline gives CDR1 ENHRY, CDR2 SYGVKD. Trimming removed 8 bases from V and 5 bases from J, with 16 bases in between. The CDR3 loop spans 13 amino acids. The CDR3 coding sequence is TGTGCCATCCAGATCCCGAATGGTAACGAGCAGTACTTC. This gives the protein CAIQIPNGNEQYF.

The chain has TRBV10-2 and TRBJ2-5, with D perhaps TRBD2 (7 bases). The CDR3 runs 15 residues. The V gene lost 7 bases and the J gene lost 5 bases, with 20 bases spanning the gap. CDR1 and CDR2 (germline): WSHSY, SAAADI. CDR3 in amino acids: CASMAGANRRETQYF. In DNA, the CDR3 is TGCGCCAGCATGGCGGGGGCGAATCGTAGGGAGACCCAGTACTTC.

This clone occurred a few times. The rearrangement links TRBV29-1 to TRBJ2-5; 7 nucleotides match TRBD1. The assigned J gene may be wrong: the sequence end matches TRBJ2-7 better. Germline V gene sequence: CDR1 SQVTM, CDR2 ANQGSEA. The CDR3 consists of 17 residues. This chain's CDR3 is CSVEDSPYRGMFGEQYF. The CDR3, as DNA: TGCAGCGTTGAAGATAGTCCCTACAGGGGTATGTTTGGCGAGCAGTACTTC.

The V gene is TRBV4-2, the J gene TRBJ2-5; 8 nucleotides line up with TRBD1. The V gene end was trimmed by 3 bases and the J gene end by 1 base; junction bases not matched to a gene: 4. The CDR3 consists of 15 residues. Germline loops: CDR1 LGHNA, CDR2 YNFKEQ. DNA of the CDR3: TGTGCCAGCAGCCAGTACAGGGGGATCCAAGAGACCCAGTACTTC. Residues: CASSQYRGIQETQYF.

The DNA of the CDR3 is TGTGCCAGCAGCACCCTAGGGTCCCAAGATACGCAGTATTTT. It encodes CASSTLGSQDTQYF. The V and J genes are TRBV9 and TRBJ2-3; D gene uncertain. This CDR3 contains 14 residues. V was clipped by 4 bases and J by 5 bases, with 14 bases between them. Germline V gene data show CDR1 as SGDLS and CDR2 as YYNGEE.

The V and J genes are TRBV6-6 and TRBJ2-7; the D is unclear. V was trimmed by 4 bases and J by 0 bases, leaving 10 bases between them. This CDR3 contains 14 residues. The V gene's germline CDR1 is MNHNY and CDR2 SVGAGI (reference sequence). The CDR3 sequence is CASSLGGYSYEQYF. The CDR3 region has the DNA TGTGCCAGCAGTTTGGGTGGTTACTCCTACGAGCAGTACTTC.

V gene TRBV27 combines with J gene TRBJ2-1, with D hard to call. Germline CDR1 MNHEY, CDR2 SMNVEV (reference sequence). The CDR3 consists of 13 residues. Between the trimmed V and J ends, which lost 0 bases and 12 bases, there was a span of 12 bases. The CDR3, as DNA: TGTGCCAGCAGTTTATCGGGCCAGACCATGCAGTTCTTC. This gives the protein CASSLSGQTMQFF.

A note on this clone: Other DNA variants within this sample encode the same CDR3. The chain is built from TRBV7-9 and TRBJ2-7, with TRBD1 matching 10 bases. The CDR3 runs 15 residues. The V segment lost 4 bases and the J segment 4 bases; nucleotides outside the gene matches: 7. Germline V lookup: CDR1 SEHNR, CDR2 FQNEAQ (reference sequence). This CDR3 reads CASSSPGTGAYEQYF. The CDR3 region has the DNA TGTGCCAGCAGCTCGCCGGGGACAGGGGCTTACGAGCAGTACTTC.

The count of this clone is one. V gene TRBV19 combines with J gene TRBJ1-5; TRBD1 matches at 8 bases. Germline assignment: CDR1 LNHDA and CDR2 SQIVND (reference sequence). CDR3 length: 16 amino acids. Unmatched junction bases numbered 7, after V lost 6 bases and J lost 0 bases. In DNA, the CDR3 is TGTGCCAGTAGCCGGGACAGGCGTTATAGCAATCAGCCCCAGCATTTT. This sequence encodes CASSRDRRYSNQPQHF.

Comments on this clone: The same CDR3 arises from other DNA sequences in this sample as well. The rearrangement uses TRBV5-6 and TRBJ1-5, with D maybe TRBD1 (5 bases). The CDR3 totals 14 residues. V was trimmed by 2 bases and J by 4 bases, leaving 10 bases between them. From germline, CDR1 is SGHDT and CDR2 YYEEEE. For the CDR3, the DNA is TGTGCCAGCAGCTTCGGGACGGGGAATCAGCCCCAGCATTTT. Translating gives CASSFGTGNQPQHF.

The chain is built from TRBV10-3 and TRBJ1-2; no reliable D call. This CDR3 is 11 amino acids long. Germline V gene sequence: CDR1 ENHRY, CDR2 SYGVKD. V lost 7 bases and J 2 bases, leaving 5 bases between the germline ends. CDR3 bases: TGTGCCATCACTACCAACTATGGCTACACCTTC. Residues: CAITTNYGYTF.

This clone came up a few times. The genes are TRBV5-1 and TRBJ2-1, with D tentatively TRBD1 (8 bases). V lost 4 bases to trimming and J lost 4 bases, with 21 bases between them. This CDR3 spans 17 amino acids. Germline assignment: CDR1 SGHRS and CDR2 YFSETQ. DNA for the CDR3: TGCGCCAGCAGCGGGGTGGGAGGGACAGGCCATTACAATGAGCAGTTCTTC. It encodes CASSGVGGTGHYNEQFF.

The CDR3 nucleotides read TGCAGCGTCCGGACGGTCTCCTACGAGCAGTACTTC. Amino acid sequence: CSVRTVSYEQYF. This chain joins TRBV29-1 and TRBJ2-7; D unresolved. The CDR3 contains 12 residues. Trimming shortened V by 6 bases and J by 0 bases, and 9 bases separated the two germline ends. CDR1 and CDR2 from the germline V gene are SQVTM and ANQGSEA.

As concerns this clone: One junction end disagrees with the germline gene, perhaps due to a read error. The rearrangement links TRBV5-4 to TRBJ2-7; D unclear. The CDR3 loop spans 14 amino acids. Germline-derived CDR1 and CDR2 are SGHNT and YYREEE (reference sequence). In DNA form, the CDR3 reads TGCAACCGGATAATGGAAATGACCGGCCCCGAGCAGTACTTC. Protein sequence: CNRIMEMTGPEQYF.

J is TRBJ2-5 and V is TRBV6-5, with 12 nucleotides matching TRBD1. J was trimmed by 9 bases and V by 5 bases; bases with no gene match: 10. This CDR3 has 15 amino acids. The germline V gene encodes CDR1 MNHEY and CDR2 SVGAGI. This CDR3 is CASSAGTGGGSAQYF. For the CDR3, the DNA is TGTGCCAGCAGTGCGGGGACAGGGGGCGGGTCGGCCCAGTACTTC.

The CDR3 region is CSVEDLPEGYTF. DNA of the CDR3: TGCAGCGTTGAAGATCTTCCGGAGGGCTACACCTTC. The chain couples TRBV29-1 to TRBJ1-2; D unresolved. Trimming left V 0 bases short and J 8 bases short, with 10 bases between. Per the germline V gene, CDR1 is SQVTM and CDR2 is ANQGSEA. The CDR3 consists of 12 residues.

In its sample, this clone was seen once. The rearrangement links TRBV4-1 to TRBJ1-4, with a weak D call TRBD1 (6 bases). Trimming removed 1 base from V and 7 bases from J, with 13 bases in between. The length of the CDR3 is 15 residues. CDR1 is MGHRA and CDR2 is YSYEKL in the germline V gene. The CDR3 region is CASSQGGGSGEKLFF. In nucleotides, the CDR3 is TGCGCCAGCAGCCAAGGAGGGGGAAGCGGTGAAAAACTGTTTTTT.